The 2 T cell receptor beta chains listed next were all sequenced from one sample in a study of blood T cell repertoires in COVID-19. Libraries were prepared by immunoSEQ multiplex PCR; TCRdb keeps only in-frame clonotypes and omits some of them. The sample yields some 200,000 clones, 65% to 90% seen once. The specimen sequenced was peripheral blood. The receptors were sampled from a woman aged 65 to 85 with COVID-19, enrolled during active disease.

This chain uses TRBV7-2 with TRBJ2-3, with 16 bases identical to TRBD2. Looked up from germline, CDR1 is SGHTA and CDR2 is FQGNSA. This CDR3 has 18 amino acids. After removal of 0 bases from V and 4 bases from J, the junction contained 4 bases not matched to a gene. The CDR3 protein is CASSLAWGTSGRADTQYF. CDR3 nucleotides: TGTGCCAGCAGCTTAGCGTGGGGGACTAGCGGGAGGGCAGATACGCAGTATTTT. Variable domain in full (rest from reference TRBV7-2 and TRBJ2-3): GAGVSQSPSNKVTEKGKDVELRCDPISGHTALYWYRQSLGQGLEFLIYFQGNSAPDKSGLPSDRFSAERTGGSVSTLTIQRTQQEDSAVYLCASSLAWGTSGRADTQYFGPGTRLTVL.

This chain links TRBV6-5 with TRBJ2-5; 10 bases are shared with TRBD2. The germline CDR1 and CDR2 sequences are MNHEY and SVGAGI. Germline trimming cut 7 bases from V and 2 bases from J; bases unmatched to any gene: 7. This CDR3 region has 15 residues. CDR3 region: CASMGWTSGQETQYF. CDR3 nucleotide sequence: TGTGCCAGCATGGGTTGGACTAGCGGACAAGAGACCCAGTACTTC.